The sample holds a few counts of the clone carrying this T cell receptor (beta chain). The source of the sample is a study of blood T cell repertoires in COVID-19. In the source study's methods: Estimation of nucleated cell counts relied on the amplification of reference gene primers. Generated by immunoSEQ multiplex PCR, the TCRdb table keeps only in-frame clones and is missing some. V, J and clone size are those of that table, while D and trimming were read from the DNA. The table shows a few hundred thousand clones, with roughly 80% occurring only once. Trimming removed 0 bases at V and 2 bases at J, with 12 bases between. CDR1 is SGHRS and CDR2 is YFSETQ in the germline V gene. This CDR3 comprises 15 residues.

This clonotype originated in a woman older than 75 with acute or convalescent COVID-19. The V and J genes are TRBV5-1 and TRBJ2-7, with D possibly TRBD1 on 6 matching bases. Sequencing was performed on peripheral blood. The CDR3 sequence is CASSLARGPAYEQYF. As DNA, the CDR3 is TGCGCCAGCAGCTTGGCCAGGGGCCCTGCCTACGAGCAGTACTTC.